Following are 30 T cell receptor beta chains from one sample sequenced in a study of T cells after posttransplantation cyclophosphamide. Profiled with immunoSEQ multiplex PCR; TCRdb holds only in-frame clones, not every one. The sample lists 50,000 to 65,000 clones, 85% to 90% occurring once. The sequenced sample consisted of PBMCs. The origin of the receptors is a man aged 25-40 years with a blood cancer, CMV-positive, and with a related stem cell donor.

The chain links TRBV7-8 to TRBJ2-5; 7 nucleotides match TRBD1. The trim removed 5 bases at V and 10 bases at J, leaving 16 bases unmatched. Germline CDR1 SGHVS, CDR2 FQNEAQ. The CDR3 has 15 residues. Written as DNA, the CDR3 is TGTGCCAGCAGCCCCTATGGGACAGAAAGAAAAGACCAGTACTTC. Its translation: CASSPYGTERKDQYF.

The CDR3: CASSMLASGIIGSTDTQYF. Here the CDR3 DNA reads TGTGCCAGTAGTATGCTCGCTAGCGGGATCATTGGGAGCACAGATACGCAGTATTTT. J is TRBJ2-3 and V is TRBV19, with 9 bases identical to TRBD2. The CDR3 covers 19 residues. The J segment lost 0 bases and the V segment lost 3 bases, leaving 13 bases of the junction unmatched. Germline V lookup: CDR1 LNHDA, CDR2 SQIVND (reference sequence).

The gene calls are TRBV11-3 and TRBJ1-1; the match to TRBD1 covers 8 bases. Germline V CDR1 and CDR2: SGHNT, YENEEA. CDR3 length: 14 residues. Trimming at V came to 1 base and at J to 6 bases, leaving 4 bases not matched to a gene. As DNA, the CDR3 is TGTGCCAGCAGCTTAGGACAGGGGAGGTCTGAAGCTTTCTTT. Its protein product is CASSLGQGRSEAFF.

The gene calls are TRBV27 and TRBJ1-2, with 8 positions matching TRBD1. Germline-derived CDR1 and CDR2 are MNHEY and SMNVEV (reference sequence). V lost 6 bases and J lost 0; bases outside the gene matches: 9. The CDR3 sequence is 16 residues long. In DNA form, the CDR3 reads TGTGCCAGCAGCCGACAGGGGAGGAGTTCTAACTATGGCTACACCTTC. It translates to CASSRQGRSSNYGYTF.

The CDR3 coding sequence is TGCGCCAGCAGCTCAGTCAGAACGGAGGTTGGCGGGGAGCTGTTTTTT. Protein: CASSSVRTEVGGELFF. The chain recombines TRBV5-1 with TRBJ2-2; TRBD2 might be the D (5 bases). The CDR3 is 16 residues long. Looked up from germline, CDR1 is SGHRS and CDR2 is YFSETQ. With 3 bases removed from V and 7 bases from J, the gap between germline ends came to 19 bases. Full variable domain (outside the CDR3, taken from reference TRBV5-1 and TRBJ2-2): KAGVTQTPRYLIKTRGQQVTLSCSPISGHRSVSWYQQTPGQGLQFLFEYFSETQRNKGNFPGRFSGRQFSNSRSEMNVSTLELGDSALYLCASSSVRTEVGGELFFGEGSRLTVL.

CDR3 loop: CASTPSGQGNNEKLFF. The CDR3, as DNA: TGTGCCAGCACCCCCTCAGGACAGGGGAATAATGAAAAACTGTTTTTT. The chain has TRBV28 and TRBJ1-4; TRBD1 matches 9 bases. Looked up from germline, CDR1 is MDHEN and CDR2 is SYDVKM. Losses at the gene ends were 7 bases for V and 4 bases for J; bases not matched to a gene: 10. This CDR3 is 16 amino acids long.

CDR3 bases: TGTGCCAGTAGTATAGCCCGACAGCACAATCAGCCCCAGCATTTT. Translated, it gives CASSIARQHNQPQHF. The chain couples TRBV19 to TRBJ1-5; a weak D match, TRBD1 (5 bases). CDR1 is LNHDA, CDR2 SQIVND, per germline (reference sequence). This CDR3 is 15 amino acids long. V was trimmed by 1 base and J by 3 bases, leaving 10 bases between them.

CDR3 sequence: CASTRSGQNYNEQFF. CDR3 nucleotide sequence: TGTGCCAGCACACGGTCCGGACAGAATTACAATGAGCAGTTCTTC. The V call is TRBV13, the J call TRBJ2-1, with D possibly TRBD1 on 6 matching bases. Trimming took 7 bases from V and 4 from J, leaving 17 bases between them. The length of the CDR3 is 15 residues. Germline CDR1 PRHDT, CDR2 FYEKMQ (reference sequence).

V gene TRBV5-5 combines with J gene TRBJ2-5; 12 bases are shared with TRBD2. V lost 0 bases and J lost 2; bases outside the gene matches: 5. The germline gives CDR1 SGHKS, CDR2 YYEKEE (reference sequence). The CDR3 extends over 17 amino acids. The CDR3 nucleotides read TGTGCCAGCAGCTTGGGACTAGCGGGAGCACATCAAGAGACCCAGTACTTC. It translates to CASSLGLAGAHQETQYF.

This clone was seen more than once but under ten times. J is TRBJ1-5 and V is TRBV4-1; TRBD1 matches 7 bases. This CDR3 has 17 amino acids. Germline CDR1 reads MGHRA; CDR2 reads YSYEKL. The V gene end was trimmed by 0 bases and the J gene end by 4 bases; junction bases not matched to a gene: 9. The CDR3 DNA follows: TGCGCCAGCAGCCAAGAAGGGCCGGGACAGCCAAATCAGCCCCAGCATTTT. As protein: CASSQEGPGQPNQPQHF.

The sample holds a few counts of this clone. The gene calls are TRBV7-2 and TRBJ1-2; no clear D. Germline V lookup: CDR1 SGHTA, CDR2 FQGNSA. This CDR3 contains 13 residues. V lost 5 bases, J lost 4 bases, and 11 bases lay in between. In DNA, the CDR3 is TGTGCCAGCAGCCCCGACTCCTCCTATGGCTACACCTTC. Its translation is CASSPDSSYGYTF.

This clone was picked up one time. The junction departs from the called germline gene at one end, perhaps through a read error. This chain links TRBV7-8 with TRBJ1-1, with a possible D match to TRBD1 (5 bases). CDR3 size: 14 residues. Germline values: CDR1 SGHVS, CDR2 FQNEAQ. Written as DNA, the CDR3 is TGTGCCAGCTGCTTATTAGGGGCCGGCACTGAAGCTTTCTTT. This codes for CASCLLGAGTEAFF. The full variable domain, with the rest looked up from reference TRBV7-8 and TRBJ1-1, is GAGVSQSPRYKVAKRGQDVALRCDPISGHVSLFWYQQALGQGPEFLTYFQNEAQLDKSGLPSDRFFAERPEGSVSTLKIQRTQQEDSAVYLCASCLLGAGTEAFFGQGTRLTVV.

This chain connects TRBV4-3 to TRBJ1-1, with TRBD1 identical over 7 bases. V was clipped by 7 bases and J by 4 bases; unmatched bases: 18. The CDR3 runs to 17 residues. CDR1 and CDR2 (germline): LGHNA, YSLEER. CDR3: CASTSHVFGTDSTEAFF. CDR3 in DNA: TGCGCCAGCACCAGCCACGTTTTCGGGACAGATAGCACTGAAGCTTTCTTT.

The V and J genes are TRBV18 and TRBJ1-1; the D is unclear. The germline CDR1 and CDR2 sequences are KGHSH and LQKENI. The CDR3 contains 15 residues. The V end lost 4 bases, the J end lost 2 bases, and 14 bases lay between the germline ends. Written as DNA, the CDR3 is TGTGCCAGCTCACAATACGGGGTGGGAAACACTGAAGCTTTCTTT. Amino acid sequence: CASSQYGVGNTEAFF.

The rearrangement joins TRBV29-1 to TRBJ2-1; D gene uncertain. CDR3 length: 10 residues. Germline CDR1 SQVTM, CDR2 ANQGSEA. V was cut by 7 bases and J by 7 bases, with 8 bases left in between. In DNA, the CDR3 is TGCAGCGCCCGAGCGAATGAGCAGTTCTTC. It specifies CSARANEQFF.

This chain connects TRBV30 to TRBJ2-6; D remains unclear. Trimming took 5 bases from V and 2 from J, leaving 7 bases between them. Germline loops: CDR1 GTSNPN, CDR2 SVGIG (reference sequence). The CDR3 is 13 residues long. In DNA, the CDR3 is TGTGCCTGGGCGGTAACTGGGGCCAACGTCCTGACTTTC. This encodes CAWAVTGANVLTF.

In its sample, this clone was seen a few times. The rearrangement uses TRBV6-1 and TRBJ2-1; no clear D. The CDR3 sequence is 16 residues long. Trimming left V 1 base short and J 0 bases short, with 10 bases between. Germline CDR1 and CDR2: MNHNS and SASEGT. The CDR3 region has the DNA TGTGCCAGCAGTGAAGATTACAGTAGCTCCTACAATGAGCAGTTCTTC. As protein: CASSEDYSSSYNEQFF.

This clone was seen a handful of times. The V gene is TRBV19, the J gene TRBJ1-1; 8 bases are shared with TRBD1. The CDR3 runs to 14 residues. Germline lookup yields CDR1 LNHDA and CDR2 SQIVND (reference sequence). Trimming cost V 10 bases and J 0 bases; bases outside gene matches: 7. The CDR3 sequence is CATLDRGMNTEAFF. DNA for the CDR3: TGTGCCACCCTCGACAGGGGCATGAACACTGAAGCTTTCTTT.

This chain uses TRBV6-1 with TRBJ1-5; the match to TRBD1 covers 7 bases. Germline lookup yields CDR1 MNHNS and CDR2 SASEGT. The CDR3 length is 15 residues. Trimming removed 3 bases from V and 6 bases from J; junction bases left unmatched: 8. As DNA, the CDR3 is TGTGCCAGCAGTGAGCGGAGACAGGGACTTCAGCCCCAGCATTTT. Protein product: CASSERRQGLQPQHF.

This chain connects TRBV5-1 to TRBJ2-1; 12 nucleotides align to TRBD2. Germline CDR1 SGHRS, CDR2 YFSETQ. V dropped 3 bases and J dropped 2; count of bases not matched to a gene: 6. There are 17 residues in the CDR3. CDR3 nucleotides: TGCGCCAGCAGCTACAGGACTAGCGGGGCGGCCTACAATGAGCAGTTCTTC. It is translated as CASSYRTSGAAYNEQFF. Full variable domain (missing parts from reference TRBV5-1 and TRBJ2-1): KAGVTQTPRYLIKTRGQQVTLSCSPISGHRSVSWYQQTPGQGLQFLFEYFSETQRNKGNFPGRFSGRQFSNSRSEMNVSTLELGDSALYLCASSYRTSGAAYNEQFFGPGTRLTVL.

V and J are TRBV7-9 and TRBJ2-2; 8 bases fit TRBD2. The trim removed 5 bases at V and 1 base at J, leaving 6 bases unmatched. The germline CDR1 and CDR2 sequences are SEHNR and FQNEAQ (reference sequence). The CDR3 covers 16 residues. Here the CDR3 reads CASSRMGLENTGELFF. The CDR3, as DNA: TGTGCCAGCAGCCGAATGGGACTAGAGAACACCGGGGAGCTGTTTTTT.

The J gene is TRBJ2-7, the V gene TRBV7-2; 9 nucleotides align to TRBD1. J gave up 4 bases and V 3 bases, and 4 bases lay outside the gene matches. CDR1 is SGHTA and CDR2 is FQGNSA in the germline V gene. The CDR3 sequence is 14 residues long. The CDR3 spells CASSLGTGRYEQYF. The DNA for the CDR3 is TGTGCCAGCAGCTTGGGGACAGGGAGATACGAGCAGTACTTC.

The V call is TRBV11-2, the J call TRBJ1-5, with TRBD1 matching over 8 bases. The V gene end was trimmed by 4 bases and the J gene end by 2 bases; junction bases not matched to a gene: 4. The CDR3 runs 15 residues. Germline lookup yields CDR1 SGHAT and CDR2 FQNNGV. This CDR3 is CASSSGQGRNQPQHF. CDR3 coding DNA: TGTGCCAGCAGCTCCGGACAGGGACGCAATCAGCCCCAGCATTTT.

The chain carries TRBV11-3 and TRBJ2-2, with TRBD1 matching over 9 bases. Germline CDR1 reads SGHNT; CDR2 reads YENEEA. This CDR3 comprises 16 residues. V was pared by 5 bases and J by 3 bases, with 7 bases of the junction left unmatched. The CDR3 DNA is TGTGCCAGCAGCCACCGAGGGACAGGGTACACCGGGGAGCTGTTTTTT. It encodes CASSHRGTGYTGELFF.

V is TRBV18 and J is TRBJ2-5, with D uncertain. V lost 4 bases and J lost 6, with 12 bases in between. CDR3 size: 13 residues. The V gene's germline CDR1 is KGHSH and CDR2 LQKENI. The CDR3 sequence: CASSLDTAQTQYF. CDR3 coding DNA: TGTGCCAGCTCACTTGACACGGCGCAGACCCAGTACTTC.

As concerns this clone: The junction shows a germline mismatch at one end, possibly a read error. The gene calls are TRBV30 and TRBJ2-6; weak D call: TRBD1 (5 bases). The CDR3 length is 15 residues. CDR1 and CDR2 from the germline V gene are GTSNPN and SVGIG (reference sequence). The CDR3 sequence: CAWNASPIGANVPTF. CDR3 sequence (DNA): TGTGCCTGGAATGCCTCCCCCATTGGGGCCAACGTCCCGACTTTC. The full variable domain, its missing parts supplied by reference TRBV30 and TRBJ2-6, is SQTIHQWPATLVQPVGSPLSLECTVEGTSNPNLYWYRQAAGRGLQLLFYSVGIGQISSEVPQNLSASRPQDRQFILSSKKLLLSDSGFYLCAWNASPIGANVPTFGAGSRLTVL.

The chain couples TRBV7-2 to TRBJ2-7; 9 bases agree with TRBD1. This CDR3 has 17 amino acids. CDR1 and CDR2 (germline): SGHTA, FQGNSA. V lost 2 bases and J lost 3; bases outside the gene matches: 11. Written as DNA, the CDR3 is TGTGCCAGCAGCTTATTCCCGGTCGGGACAGGGCTCTACGAGCAGTACTTC. This translates into CASSLFPVGTGLYEQYF. The whole variable domain, remainder taken from reference TRBV7-2 and TRBJ2-7, is GAGVSQSPSNKVTEKGKDVELRCDPISGHTALYWYRQSLGQGLEFLIYFQGNSAPDKSGLPSDRFSAERTGGSVSTLTIQRTQQEDSAVYLCASSLFPVGTGLYEQYFGPGTRLTVT.

The chain uses TRBV5-5 and TRBJ2-2; D is ambiguous. Germline loops: CDR1 SGHKS, CDR2 YYEKEE (reference sequence). Trimming shortened V by 2 bases and J by 7 bases, and 9 bases separated the two germline ends. The CDR3 is made up of 13 amino acids. DNA of the CDR3: TGTGCCAGCAGCTTTCGAGGTGTCGGGGAGCTGTTTTTT. Translation: CASSFRGVGELFF. Complete variable domain (other parts from reference TRBV5-5 and TRBJ2-2): DAGVTQSPTHLIKTRGQQVTLRCSPISGHKSVSWYQQVLGQGPQFIFQYYEKEERGRGNFPDRFSARQFPNYSSELNVNALLLGDSALYLCASSFRGVGELFFGEGSRLTVL.

Here the CDR3 DNA reads TGTGCCAGTAGCGGACAGCTAAATTACGAGCAGTACTTC. It yields the protein CASSGQLNYEQYF. V gene TRBV19 combines with J gene TRBJ2-7; D perhaps matches TRBD1 (6 bases). The ends were cut back, 6 bases at V and 4 bases at J, with 13 bases in the middle. In germline, CDR1 is LNHDA, CDR2 SQIVND (reference sequence). The CDR3 is made up of 13 amino acids.

V gene TRBV7-2 combines with J gene TRBJ2-1; D is ambiguous. The CDR3 runs 13 residues. Germline CDR1 and CDR2: SGHTA and FQGNSA. V lost 5 bases, J lost 6 bases, and 11 bases lay in between. The CDR3 DNA reads as TGTGCCAGCAGCCATCGGTCCCTCAATGAGCAGTTCTTC. It encodes CASSHRSLNEQFF.